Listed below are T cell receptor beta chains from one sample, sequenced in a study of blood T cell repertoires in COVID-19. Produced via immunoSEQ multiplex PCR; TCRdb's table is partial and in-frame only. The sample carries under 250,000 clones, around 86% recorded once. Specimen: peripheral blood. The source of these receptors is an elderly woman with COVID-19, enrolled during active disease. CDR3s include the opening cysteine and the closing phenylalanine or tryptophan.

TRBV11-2	CASSLRGGAGTEAFF
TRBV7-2	CASSWPSGSGNTIYF
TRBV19	CATKQGPFGENIQYF
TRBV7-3	CASSKQGTPPDGYTF
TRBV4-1	CASSQVQQETQYF
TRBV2	CASTEDRVNTEAFF
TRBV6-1	CASSVGTGSGEDTQYF
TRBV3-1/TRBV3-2	CASSQGQNSNQPQHF
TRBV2	CASTTGQLGEETQYF
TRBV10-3	CAITEVGARYKGYYGYTF
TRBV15	CATSRPLAGHNEQFF
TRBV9	CASGQGTTDTQYF
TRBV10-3	CAISGKSADGYTF
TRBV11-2	CASSYSRGTVEGYTIYF
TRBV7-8	CASSFLAGASLGDTQYF
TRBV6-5	CASRDGSASTDTQYF
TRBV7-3	CASSSGLAGGNNEQFF
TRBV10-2	CASSAQGARNTIYF
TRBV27	CASSPKTGHYQPQHF
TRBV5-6	CASSLVPGQGYGYTF
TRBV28	CATVSGGGTDTQYF
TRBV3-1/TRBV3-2	CASSSGTGSPNEKLFF
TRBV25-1	CASSEGQGRPEAFF
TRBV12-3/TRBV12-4	CASSLDRANGYTF
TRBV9	CASSALGTGFQPQHF
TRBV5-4	CASSGGALELETQYF
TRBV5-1	CASSPGGDRNTEAFF
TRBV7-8	CASSLAQGNQPQHF
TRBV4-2	CASSQDATVKNIQYF
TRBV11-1	CASSSKDEGTEAFF
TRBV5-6	CASSAGSVTGELFF
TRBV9	CASSVSITGSTGELFF
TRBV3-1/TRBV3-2	CASSRTGEAEQFF
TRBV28	CASSLLTDRGNVSGYTF
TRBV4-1	CASGPGTGRTDTQYF
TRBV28	CASRERIRTEAFF
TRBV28	CASSPGGGSYGYTF
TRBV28	CASSLYTGVSGANVLTF
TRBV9	CASSTHPAGGFQETQYF
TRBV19	CATRQGNAEAFF
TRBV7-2	CASSLTSGELFF
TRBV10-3	CAISEGGIRANVLTF
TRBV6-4	CASSEQGRDTQYF
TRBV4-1	CASSQVRTGYAGELFF
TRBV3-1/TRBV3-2	CASSLRSGAGSTEAFF
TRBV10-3	CAIGSGSGRASGELFF
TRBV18	CASSPLPQRSSGNTIYF
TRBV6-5	CASRYSGTGGESTQYF
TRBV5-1	CASSFGSNTEAFF
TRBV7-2	CASSLSLGNGQFF
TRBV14	CASSQELGLGEAFF
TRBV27	CASSFGLSEADTQYF
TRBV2	CASSETRMNTEAFF
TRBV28	CASSPPGQGDGYTF